This entry features one T cell receptor (beta chain) sequence. Its antigen is not known. Multiplex PCR with BIOMED2 TRB-A/B primer pools amplified TRB rearrangements. TCRdb passed the multiplex PCR reads through MiXCR, listing each CDR3 protein once. The sample consists of more than 9,000 distinct CDR3 sequences, 30% to 35% of them appearing once. This sample is drawn from a study of T and B cells in COVID-19 patients. Study-level background: Peripheral blood came from COVID-19 patients with active infection or after recovery. The recovered cohort's median age was around 31 years, versus roughly 67 years in active infection. General observations from the study: Exclusive to the recovered cohort were roughly 2,000 TCR clusters, 31 of them with low generation probability. Clonality of TRB repertoires was high in active COVID-19; recovery brought above-healthy diversity and richness.

The CDR3 has 12 amino acids. Deletions cut 6 bases from V and 2 bases from J, with 7 bases between. Germline-derived CDR1 and CDR2 are MNHEY and SVGAGI. From blood, about 250-500 ng of genomic DNA served as TRB template. This chain joins TRBV6-5 and TRBJ1-1; D gene unclear. The clonotype originates from a human donor with active COVID-19. The sequencing sample was made of blood. CDR3 nucleotide sequence: TGTGCCAGCAGGGCTCGAAACACTGAAGCTTTCTTT. This codes for CASRARNTEAFF.